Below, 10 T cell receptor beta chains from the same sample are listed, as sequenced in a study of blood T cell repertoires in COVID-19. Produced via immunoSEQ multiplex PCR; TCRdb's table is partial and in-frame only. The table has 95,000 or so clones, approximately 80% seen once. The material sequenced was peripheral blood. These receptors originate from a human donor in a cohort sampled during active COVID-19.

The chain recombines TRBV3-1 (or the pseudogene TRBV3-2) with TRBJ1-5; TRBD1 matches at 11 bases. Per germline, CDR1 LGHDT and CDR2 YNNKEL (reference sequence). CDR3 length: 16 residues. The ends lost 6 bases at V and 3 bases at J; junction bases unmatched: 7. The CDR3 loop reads CASSRGTGGDNQPQHF. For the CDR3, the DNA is TGTGCCAGCAGTCGAGGGACAGGGGGTGACAATCAGCCCCAGCATTTT.

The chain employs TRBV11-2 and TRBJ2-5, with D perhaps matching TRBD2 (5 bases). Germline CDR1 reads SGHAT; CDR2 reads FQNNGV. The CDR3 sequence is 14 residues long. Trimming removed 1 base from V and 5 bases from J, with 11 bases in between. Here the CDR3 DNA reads TGTGCCAGCAGCTTAGGCCCGGGGTTGGAGACCCAGTACTTC. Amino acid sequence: CASSLGPGLETQYF.

CDR3 loop: CASSPGAGEQFF. CDR3 in DNA: TGTGCCAGCAGCCCAGGGGCAGGGGAGCAGTTCTTC. The chain couples TRBV9 to TRBJ2-1; tentatively, D is TRBD1 (6 bases). Per the germline V gene, CDR1 is SGDLS and CDR2 is YYNGEE. Trimming removed 4 bases at V and 10 bases at J, with 12 bases between. This CDR3 spans 12 amino acids.

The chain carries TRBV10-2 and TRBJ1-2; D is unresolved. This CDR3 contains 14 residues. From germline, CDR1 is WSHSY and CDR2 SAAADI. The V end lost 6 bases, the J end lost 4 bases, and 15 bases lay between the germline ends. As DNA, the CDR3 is TGCGCCAGCAGCTGGGCGTCTGATTCCTATGGCTACACCTTC. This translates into CASSWASDSYGYTF.

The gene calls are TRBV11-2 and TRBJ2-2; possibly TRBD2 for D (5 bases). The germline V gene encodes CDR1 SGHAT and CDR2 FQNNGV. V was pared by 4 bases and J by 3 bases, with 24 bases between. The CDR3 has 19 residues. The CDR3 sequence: CASSSNFLRRSLDTGELFF. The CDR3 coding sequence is TGTGCCAGCAGCTCGAATTTTCTTCGGAGGTCCCTGGACACCGGGGAGCTGTTTTTT.

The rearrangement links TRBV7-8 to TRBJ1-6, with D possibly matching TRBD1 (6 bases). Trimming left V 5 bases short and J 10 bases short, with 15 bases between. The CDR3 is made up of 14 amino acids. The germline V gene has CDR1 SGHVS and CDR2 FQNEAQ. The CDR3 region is CASSRAGGGSPLHF. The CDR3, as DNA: TGTGCCAGCAGCCGCGCGGGGGGCGGATCACCCCTCCACTTT.

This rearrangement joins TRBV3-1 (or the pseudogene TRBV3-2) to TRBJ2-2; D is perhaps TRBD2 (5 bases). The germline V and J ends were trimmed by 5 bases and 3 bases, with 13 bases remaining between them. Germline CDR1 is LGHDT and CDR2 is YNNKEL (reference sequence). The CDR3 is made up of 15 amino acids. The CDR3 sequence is CASSSAGAYTGELFF. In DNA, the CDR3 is TGTGCCAGCAGCTCCGCGGGTGCTTACACCGGGGAGCTGTTTTTT.

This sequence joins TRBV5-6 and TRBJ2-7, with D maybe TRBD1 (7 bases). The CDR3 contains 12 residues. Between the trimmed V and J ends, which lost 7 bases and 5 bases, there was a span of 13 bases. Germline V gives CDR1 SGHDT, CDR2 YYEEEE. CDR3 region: CASQGGLDEQYF. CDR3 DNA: TGTGCCAGCCAGGGGGGTCTCGACGAGCAGTACTTC.

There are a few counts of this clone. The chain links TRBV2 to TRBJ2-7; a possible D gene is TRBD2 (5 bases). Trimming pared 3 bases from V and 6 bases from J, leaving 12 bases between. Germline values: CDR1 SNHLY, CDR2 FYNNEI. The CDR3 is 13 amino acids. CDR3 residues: CASSDWLAGEQYF. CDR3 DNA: TGTGCCAGCAGTGATTGGCTAGCAGGCGAGCAGTACTTC.

CDR3 DNA: TGCGCCAGCAGCTTGGACAGGGGTTCTAACTATGGCTACACCTTC. Protein: CASSLDRGSNYGYTF. The chain is built from TRBV5-1 and TRBJ1-2; 7 bases agree with TRBD1. The germline V gene has CDR1 SGHRS and CDR2 YFSETQ. V trimming: 0 bases; J trimming: 0 bases; junction bases outside the gene matches: 2. The CDR3 is 15 residues long.